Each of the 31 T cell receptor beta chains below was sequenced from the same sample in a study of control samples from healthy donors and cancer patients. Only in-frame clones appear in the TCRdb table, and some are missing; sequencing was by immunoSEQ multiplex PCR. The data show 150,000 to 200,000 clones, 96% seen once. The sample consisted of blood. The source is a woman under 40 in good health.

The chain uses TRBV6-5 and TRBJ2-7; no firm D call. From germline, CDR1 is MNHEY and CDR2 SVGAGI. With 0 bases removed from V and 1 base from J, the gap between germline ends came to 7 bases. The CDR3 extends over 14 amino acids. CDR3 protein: CASSYSRLSYEQYF. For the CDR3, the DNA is TGTGCCAGCAGTTACTCGAGGCTTTCCTACGAGCAGTACTTC.

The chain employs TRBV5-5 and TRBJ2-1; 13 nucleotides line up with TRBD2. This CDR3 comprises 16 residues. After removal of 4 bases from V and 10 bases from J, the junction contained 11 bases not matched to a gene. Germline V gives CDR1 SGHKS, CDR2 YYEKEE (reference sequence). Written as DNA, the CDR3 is TGTGCCAGCAGCGAGACCGGGACTAGCGGGATATGGGAGCAGTTCTTC. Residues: CASSETGTSGIWEQFF. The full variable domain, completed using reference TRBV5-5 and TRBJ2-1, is DAGVTQSPTHLIKTRGQQVTLRCSPISGHKSVSWYQQVLGQGPQFIFQYYEKEERGRGNFPDRFSARQFPNYSSELNVNALLLGDSALYLCASSETGTSGIWEQFFGPGTRLTVL.

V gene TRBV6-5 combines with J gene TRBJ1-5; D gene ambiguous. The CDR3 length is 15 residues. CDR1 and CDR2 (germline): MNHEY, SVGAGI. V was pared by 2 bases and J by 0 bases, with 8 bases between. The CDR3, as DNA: TGTGCCAGCAGTTACAAACGGTATAGCAATCAGCCCCAGCATTTT. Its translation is CASSYKRYSNQPQHF.

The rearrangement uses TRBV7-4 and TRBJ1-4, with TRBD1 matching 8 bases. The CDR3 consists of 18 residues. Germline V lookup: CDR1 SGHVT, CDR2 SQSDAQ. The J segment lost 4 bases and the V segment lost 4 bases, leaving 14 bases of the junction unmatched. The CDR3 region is CASSSTKRQGHHNEKLFF. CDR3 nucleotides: TGTGCCAGCAGCTCCACTAAAAGACAGGGGCACCATAATGAAAAACTGTTTTTT.

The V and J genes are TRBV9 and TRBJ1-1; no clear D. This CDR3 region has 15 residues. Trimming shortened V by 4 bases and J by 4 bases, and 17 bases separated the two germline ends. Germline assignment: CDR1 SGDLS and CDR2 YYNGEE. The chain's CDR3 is CASSLGSGRGTEAFF. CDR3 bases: TGTGCCAGCAGCCTTGGTTCGGGTCGGGGCACTGAAGCTTTCTTT.

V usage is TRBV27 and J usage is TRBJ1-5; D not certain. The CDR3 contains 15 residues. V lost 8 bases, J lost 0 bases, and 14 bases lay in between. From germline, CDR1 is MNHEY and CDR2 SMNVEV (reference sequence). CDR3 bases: TGTGCCAGCCAACCTGGGGTCTATAGCAATCAGCCCCAGCATTTT. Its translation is CASQPGVYSNQPQHF.

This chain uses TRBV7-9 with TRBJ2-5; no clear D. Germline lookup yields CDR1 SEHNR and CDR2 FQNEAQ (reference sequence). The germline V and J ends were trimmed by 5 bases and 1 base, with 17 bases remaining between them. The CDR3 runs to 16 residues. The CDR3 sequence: CASSGRWSPFQETQYF. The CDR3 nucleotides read TGTGCCAGCAGCGGTAGATGGTCTCCTTTCCAAGAGACCCAGTACTTC.

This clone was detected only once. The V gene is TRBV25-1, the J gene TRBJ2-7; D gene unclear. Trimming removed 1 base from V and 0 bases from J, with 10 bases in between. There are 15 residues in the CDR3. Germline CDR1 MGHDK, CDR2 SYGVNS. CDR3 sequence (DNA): TGTGCCAGCAGTGAATCTCCAGAGACCTCCTACGAGCAGTACTTC. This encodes CASSESPETSYEQYF.

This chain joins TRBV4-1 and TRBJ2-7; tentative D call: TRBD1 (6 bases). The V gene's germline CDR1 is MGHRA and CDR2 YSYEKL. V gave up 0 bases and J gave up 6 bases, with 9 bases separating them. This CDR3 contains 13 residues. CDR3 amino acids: CASSQDRGTEQYF. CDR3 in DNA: TGCGCCAGCAGCCAAGACAGGGGAACCGAGCAGTACTTC.

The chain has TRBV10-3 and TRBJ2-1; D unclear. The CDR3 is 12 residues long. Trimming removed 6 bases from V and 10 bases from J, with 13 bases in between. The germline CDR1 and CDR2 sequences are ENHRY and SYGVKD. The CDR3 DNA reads TGTGCCATCAGCGCGGAGAGAAACGAGCAGTTCTTC. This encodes CAISAERNEQFF.

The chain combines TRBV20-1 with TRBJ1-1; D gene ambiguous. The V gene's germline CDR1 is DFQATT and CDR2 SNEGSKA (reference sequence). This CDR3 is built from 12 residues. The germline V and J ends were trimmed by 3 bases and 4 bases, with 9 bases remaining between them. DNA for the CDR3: TGCAGTGCTAGTTCAGATGTCACTGAAGCTTTCTTT. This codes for CSASSDVTEAFF.

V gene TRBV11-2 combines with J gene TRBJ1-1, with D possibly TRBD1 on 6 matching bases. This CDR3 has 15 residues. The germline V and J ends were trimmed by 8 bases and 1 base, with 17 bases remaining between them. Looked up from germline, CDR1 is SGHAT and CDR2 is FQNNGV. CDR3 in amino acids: CASRYLGARNTEAFF. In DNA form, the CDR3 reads TGTGCCAGCCGTTACCTGGGGGCACGGAACACTGAAGCTTTCTTT. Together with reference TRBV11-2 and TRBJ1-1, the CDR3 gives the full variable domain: EAGVAQSPRYKIIEKRQSVAFWCNPISGHATLYWYQQILGQGPKLLIQFQNNGVVDDSQLPKDRFSAERLKGVDSTLKIQPAKLEDSAVYLCASRYLGARNTEAFFGQGTRLTVV.

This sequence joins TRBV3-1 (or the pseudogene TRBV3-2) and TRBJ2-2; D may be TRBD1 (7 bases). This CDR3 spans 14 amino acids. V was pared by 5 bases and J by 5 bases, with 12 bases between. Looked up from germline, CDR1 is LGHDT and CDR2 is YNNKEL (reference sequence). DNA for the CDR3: TGTGCCAGCAGCAAACAGGGGAGGACCGGGGAGCTGTTTTTT. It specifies CASSKQGRTGELFF.

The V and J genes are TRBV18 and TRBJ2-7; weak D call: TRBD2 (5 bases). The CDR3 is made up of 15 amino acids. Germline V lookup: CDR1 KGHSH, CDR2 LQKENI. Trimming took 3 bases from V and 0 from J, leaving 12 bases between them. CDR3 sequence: CASSPHPTSSYEQYF. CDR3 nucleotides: TGTGCCAGCTCACCGCATCCCACTAGCTCCTACGAGCAGTACTTC. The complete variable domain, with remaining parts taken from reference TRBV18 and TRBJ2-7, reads NAGVMQNPRHLVRRRGQEARLRCSPMKGHSHVYWYRQLPEEGLKFMVYLQKENIIDESGMPKERFSAEFPKEGPSILRIQQVVRGDSAAYFCASSPHPTSSYEQYFGPGTRLTVT.

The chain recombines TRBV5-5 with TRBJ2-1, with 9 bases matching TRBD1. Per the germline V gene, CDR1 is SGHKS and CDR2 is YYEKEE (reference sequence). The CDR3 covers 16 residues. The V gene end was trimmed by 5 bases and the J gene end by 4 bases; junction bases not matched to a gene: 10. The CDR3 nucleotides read TGTGCCAGCAGAACCGGGACAGGGTCTTTTTACAATGAGCAGTTCTTC. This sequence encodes CASRTGTGSFYNEQFF. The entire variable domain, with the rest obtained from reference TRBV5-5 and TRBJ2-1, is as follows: DAGVTQSPTHLIKTRGQQVTLRCSPISGHKSVSWYQQVLGQGPQFIFQYYEKEERGRGNFPDRFSARQFPNYSSELNVNALLLGDSALYLCASRTGTGSFYNEQFFGPGTRLTVL.

CDR3 sequence reads: CASSQAGGNSPLHF. Written as DNA, the CDR3 is TGTGCCAGCAGCCAGGCCGGCGGTAATTCACCCCTCCACTTT. V usage is TRBV28 and J usage is TRBJ1-6; D unclear. Trimming removed 6 bases from V and 6 bases from J, with 12 bases in between. Germline V lookup: CDR1 MDHEN, CDR2 SYDVKM. This CDR3 is built from 14 residues. Together with reference TRBV28 and TRBJ1-6, the CDR3 gives the full variable domain: DVKVTQSSRYLVKRTGEKVFLECVQDMDHENMFWYRQDPGLGLRLIYFSYDVKMKEKGDIPEGYSVSREKKERFSLILESASTNQTSMYLCASSQAGGNSPLHFGNGTRLTVT.

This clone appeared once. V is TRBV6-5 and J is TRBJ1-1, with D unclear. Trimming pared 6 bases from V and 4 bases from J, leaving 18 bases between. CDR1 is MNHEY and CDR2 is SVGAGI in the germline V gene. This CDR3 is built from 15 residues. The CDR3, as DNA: TGTGCCAGCAGCCCCGACCTACGTCCCAGCACTGAAGCTTTCTTT. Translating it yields CASSPDLRPSTEAFF.

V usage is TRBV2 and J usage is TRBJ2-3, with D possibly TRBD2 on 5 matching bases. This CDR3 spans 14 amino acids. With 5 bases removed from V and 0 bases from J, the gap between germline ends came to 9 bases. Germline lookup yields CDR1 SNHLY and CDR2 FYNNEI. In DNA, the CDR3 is TGTGCCAGCAGTATACTAGAGAGCACAGATACGCAGTATTTT. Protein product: CASSILESTDTQYF. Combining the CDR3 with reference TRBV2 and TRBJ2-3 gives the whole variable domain EPEVTQTPSHQVTQMGQEVILRCVPISNHLYFYWYRQILGQKVEFLVSFYNNEISEKSEIFDDQFSVERPDGSNFTLKIRSTKLEDSAMYFCASSILESTDTQYFGPGTRLTVL.

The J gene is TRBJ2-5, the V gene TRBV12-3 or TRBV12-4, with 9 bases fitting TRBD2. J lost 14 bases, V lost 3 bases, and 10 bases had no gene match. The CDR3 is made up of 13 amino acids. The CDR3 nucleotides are TGTGCCAGCAGTTTGAGTCCCAGCGGGGGGCTCTACTTC. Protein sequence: CASSLSPSGGLYF.

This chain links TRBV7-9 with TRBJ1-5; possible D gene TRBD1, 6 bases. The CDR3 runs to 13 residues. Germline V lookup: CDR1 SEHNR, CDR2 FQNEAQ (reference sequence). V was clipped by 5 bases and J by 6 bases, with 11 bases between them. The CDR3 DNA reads TGTGCCAGCAGCGCACAGGGAGGTCAGCCCCAGCATTTT. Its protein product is CASSAQGGQPQHF. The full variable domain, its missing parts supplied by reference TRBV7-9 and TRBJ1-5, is DTGVSQNPRHKITKRGQNVTFRCDPISEHNRLYWYRQTLGQGPEFLTYFQNEAQLEKSRLLSDRFSAERPKGSFSTLEIQRTEQGDSAMYLCASSAQGGQPQHFGDGTRLSIL.

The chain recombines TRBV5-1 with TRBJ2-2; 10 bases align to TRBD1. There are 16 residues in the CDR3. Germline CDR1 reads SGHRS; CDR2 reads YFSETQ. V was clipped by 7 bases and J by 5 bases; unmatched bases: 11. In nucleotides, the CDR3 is TGCGCCAGCCGATCGTGGGGACAGGGGTGGACCGGGGAGCTGTTTTTT. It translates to CASRSWGQGWTGELFF.

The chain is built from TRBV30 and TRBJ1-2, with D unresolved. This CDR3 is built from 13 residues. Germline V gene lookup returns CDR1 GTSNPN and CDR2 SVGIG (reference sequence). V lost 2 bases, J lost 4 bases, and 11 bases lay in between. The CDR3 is CAWSHGETYGYTF. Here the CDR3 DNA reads TGTGCCTGGAGTCACGGAGAAACCTATGGCTACACCTTC.

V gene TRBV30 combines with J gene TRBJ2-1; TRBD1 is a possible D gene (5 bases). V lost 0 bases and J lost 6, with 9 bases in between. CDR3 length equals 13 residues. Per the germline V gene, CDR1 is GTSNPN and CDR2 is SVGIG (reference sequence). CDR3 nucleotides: TGTGCCTGGAGTGTTCGGACACGCAATGAGCAGTTCTTC. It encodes CAWSVRTRNEQFF.

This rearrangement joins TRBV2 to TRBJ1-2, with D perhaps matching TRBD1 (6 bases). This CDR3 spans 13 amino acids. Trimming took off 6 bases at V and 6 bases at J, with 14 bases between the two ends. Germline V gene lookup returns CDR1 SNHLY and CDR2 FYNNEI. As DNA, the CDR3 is TGTGCCAGCAGACTGTACAGGGACGATGGCTACACCTTC. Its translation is CASRLYRDDGYTF. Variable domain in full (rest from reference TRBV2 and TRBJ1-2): EPEVTQTPSHQVTQMGQEVILRCVPISNHLYFYWYRQILGQKVEFLVSFYNNEISEKSEIFDDQFSVERPDGSNFTLKIRSTKLEDSAMYFCASRLYRDDGYTFGSGTRLTVV.

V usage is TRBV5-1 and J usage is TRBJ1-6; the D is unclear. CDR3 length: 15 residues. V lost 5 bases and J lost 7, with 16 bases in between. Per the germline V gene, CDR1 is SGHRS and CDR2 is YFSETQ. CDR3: CASREPGWGNSPLHF. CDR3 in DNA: TGCGCCAGCAGGGAGCCGGGATGGGGAAATTCACCCCTCCACTTT.

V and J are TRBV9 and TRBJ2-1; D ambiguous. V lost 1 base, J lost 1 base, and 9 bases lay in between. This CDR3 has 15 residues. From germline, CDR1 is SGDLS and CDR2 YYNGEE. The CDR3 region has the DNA TGTGCCAGCAGCGTACAAGGTTTTTCCTACAATGAGCAGTTCTTC. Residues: CASSVQGFSYNEQFF.

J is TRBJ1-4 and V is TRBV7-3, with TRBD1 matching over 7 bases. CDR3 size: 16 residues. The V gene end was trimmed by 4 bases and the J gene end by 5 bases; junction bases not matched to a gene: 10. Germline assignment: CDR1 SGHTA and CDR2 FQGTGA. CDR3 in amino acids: CASSSSRTGENEKLFF. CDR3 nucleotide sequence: TGTGCCAGCAGCTCCTCACGGACAGGAGAGAATGAAAAACTGTTTTTT.

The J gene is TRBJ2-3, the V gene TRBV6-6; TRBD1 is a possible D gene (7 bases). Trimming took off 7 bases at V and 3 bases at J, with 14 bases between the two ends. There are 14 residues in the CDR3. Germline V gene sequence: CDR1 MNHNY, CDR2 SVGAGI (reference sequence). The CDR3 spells CASNPQGRTDTQYF. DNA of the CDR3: TGTGCCAGCAACCCACAGGGGAGGACAGATACGCAGTATTTT.

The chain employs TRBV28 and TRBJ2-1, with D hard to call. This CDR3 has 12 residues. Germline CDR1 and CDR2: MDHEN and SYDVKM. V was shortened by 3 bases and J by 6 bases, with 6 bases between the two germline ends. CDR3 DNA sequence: TGTGCCAGCAGTTTGGTGGGCAATGAGCAGTTCTTC. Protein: CASSLVGNEQFF. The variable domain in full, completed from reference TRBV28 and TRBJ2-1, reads DVKVTQSSRYLVKRTGEKVFLECVQDMDHENMFWYRQDPGLGLRLIYFSYDVKMKEKGDIPEGYSVSREKKERFSLILESASTNQTSMYLCASSLVGNEQFFGPGTRLTVL.

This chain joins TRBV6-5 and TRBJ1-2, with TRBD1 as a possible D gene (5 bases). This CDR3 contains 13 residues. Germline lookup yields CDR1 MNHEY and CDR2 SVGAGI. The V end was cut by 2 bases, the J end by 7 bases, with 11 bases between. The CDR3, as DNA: TGTGCCAGCAGTTACGGGGCCACGGCTGGCTACACCTTC. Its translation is CASSYGATAGYTF.

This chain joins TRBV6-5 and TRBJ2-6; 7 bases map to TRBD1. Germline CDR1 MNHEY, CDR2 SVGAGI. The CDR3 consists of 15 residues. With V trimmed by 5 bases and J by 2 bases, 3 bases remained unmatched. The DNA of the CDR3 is TGTGCCAGCAGTCCTACAGGGGCTGGGGCCAACGTCCTGACTTTC. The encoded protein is CASSPTGAGANVLTF.